The rows below give T cell receptor beta chains drawn from one sample of a study of T cells in Graves' hyperthyroidism and ophthalmopathy. TCRdb reprocessed the multiplex PCR reads with MiXCR, giving one entry per CDR3 protein. The sample has roughly 800,000 distinct CDR3 sequences; roughly 37% are singletons. Sequencing was performed on blood. All receptors derive from a man between 18 and 29 years old with Graves' hyperthyroidism. Each CDR3 is given with its conserved first and last residue. Each record gives: V gene, clone size, J gene, D gene, CDR3 DNA, CDR3 protein. A D gene is named only where the DNA matches it firmly. Size values are once, few and many counts, or a class for expanded clones, and some rows have none.

>TRBV7-7|many|TRBJ2-7|.
TGTGCTAGCAGCTTATCTGGCCCCGGCCCATACGAGCAGTACTTC
CASSLSGPGPYEQYF
>TRBV10-3|.|TRBJ1-2|TRBD1
TGTGCCATCAGTGAGCGGTCCGGGACAGGATTAGGTGGCTACACCTTC
CAISERSGTGLGGYTF
>TRBV20-1|.|TRBJ1-1|TRBD1
TGCAGTGCTAGAGATCCGACAGGGATGAACACTGAAGCTTTCTTT
CSARDPTGMNTEAFF
>TRBV20-1|.|TRBJ2-7|TRBD1
TGCAGTGCGAGCACCCGGGGACAGGGGTCGCCAAAGTACTTC
CSASTRGQGSPKYF
>TRBV9|.|TRBJ1-4|.
TGTGCCAGCAGCGCCGGAGGCGCAACTAATGAAAAACTGTTTTTT
CASSAGGATNEKLFF
>TRBV5-1|.|TRBJ2-7|.
TGCGCCAGCAGCTTGGATTTGGCGGGCGAGCAGTACTTC
CASSLDLAGEQYF
>TRBV7-2|many|TRBJ2-7|TRBD2
TGTGCCAGCAGCTCAGCGAGCGGGAGCTACGAGCAGTACTTC
CASSSASGSYEQYF
>TRBV7-9|many|TRBJ2-7|.
TGTGCCAGCAGCCAAGGAGTCTCCTACGAGCAGTACTTC
CASSQGVSYEQYF
>TRBV7-2|many|TRBJ1-1|.
TGTGCCAGCAGCATTAACAGGTTCACGGCTGAAGCTTTCTTT
CASSINRFTAEAFF
>TRBV6-5|.|TRBJ1-2|TRBD1
TGTGCCAGCAGTCCCTCTACAGGGGGCGCCCATGGCTACACCTTC
CASSPSTGGAHGYTF
>TRBV6-1|many|TRBJ2-7|.
TGTGCCAGCATAAAGGCTGAGAACTACGAGCAGTACTTC
CASIKAENYEQYF
>TRBV7-3|.|TRBJ1-4|.
TGTGCCAGCCGCCTCCGGGACCTTGAAAAACTGTTTTTT
CASRLRDLEKLFF
>TRBV7-2|few|TRBJ2-2|.
TGTGCCAGCAGCGCCGACTCCAGGAACACCGGGGAGCTGTTTTTT
CASSADSRNTGELFF
>TRBV11-2|.|TRBJ2-7|.
TGTGCCAGCAGTTCACCCGTAGCGTTAAGCTCCTACGAGCAGTACTTC
CASSSPVALSSYEQYF
>TRBV7-9|.|TRBJ1-1|.
TGTGCCAGCAGCTCGCGGTCCAGGGATAATAGAGCTTTCTTT
CASSSRSRDNRAFF
>TRBV27|.|TRBJ1-6|TRBD1
TGTGCCAGCAGCTCCAGACAGGGTATGGGTTCACCCCTCCACTTT
CASSSRQGMGSPLHF